Presented here are 10 T cell receptor beta chains from one specimen sequenced in a study of Graves' ophthalmopathy and Graves' hyperthyroidism. As the template, RNA transcripts were used to amplify TCR beta CDR3 regions. HTBI-primed RT-PCR formed the first round, and a multiplex PCR formed the second. TCRdb ran MiXCR on the multiplex PCR reads and lists one entry per CDR3 protein. The data contain about 1.2 million distinct CDR3 sequences, 35% to 40% of them singletons. The specimen was peripheral blood or thyroid tissue (not recorded which). Every receptor here comes from an adult man with Graves' hyperthyroidism.

As for this clonotype: This may stem from a read error, because a much larger clone lies one nucleotide away. The gene calls are TRBV20-1 and TRBJ1-5, with 7 bases aligning to TRBD1. The length of the CDR3 is 14 residues. Germline loops: CDR1 DFQATT, CDR2 SNEGSKA (reference sequence). The V and J ends lost 0 bases and 5 bases, in that order; junction bases with no gene match: 4. The CDR3 sequence: CSAREQGGHQPQHF. The CDR3 DNA follows: TGCAGTGCTAGAGAGCAGGGGGGACATCAGCCCCAGCATTTT.

This clonotype was seen many times. This chain joins TRBV29-1 and TRBJ2-7; D might be TRBD1 (5 bases). With 4 bases removed from V and 0 bases from J, the gap between germline ends came to 10 bases. This CDR3 is 13 amino acids long. Germline CDR1 reads SQVTM; CDR2 reads ANQGSEA. This CDR3 is CSVGARGSYEQYF. The CDR3 region has the DNA TGCAGCGTTGGGGCAAGGGGCTCCTACGAGCAGTACTTC.

The rearrangement joins TRBV25-1 to TRBJ1-4; D uncertain. Looked up from germline, CDR1 is MGHDK and CDR2 is SYGVNS. V lost 1 base, J lost 4 bases, and 10 bases lay in between. This CDR3 comprises 15 residues. The CDR3 nucleotides read TGTGCCAGCAGTGAATCTCCCCACAGTAATGAAAAACTGTTTTTT. Encoded protein: CASSESPHSNEKLFF.

This clonotype was picked up one time. The chain uses TRBV5-5 and TRBJ2-2; TRBD1 is a possible D gene (6 bases). Germline-derived CDR1 and CDR2 are SGHKS and YYEKEE (reference sequence). The CDR3 consists of 16 residues. V was trimmed by 4 bases and J by 4 bases, leaving 17 bases between them. CDR3 nucleotides: TGTGCCAGCAGCGTAAGACAGGACTTCTTCACCGGGGAGCTGTTTTTT. The encoded protein is CASSVRQDFFTGELFF.

This chain uses TRBV7-9 with TRBJ1-2; TRBD1 might be the D (6 bases). Looked up from germline, CDR1 is SEHNR and CDR2 is FQNEAQ (reference sequence). Deletions cut 5 bases from V and 5 bases from J, with 9 bases between. The length of the CDR3 is 12 residues. The CDR3 DNA reads as TGTGCCAGCAGCAACCAGGGGTATGGCTACACCTTC. It translates to CASSNQGYGYTF.

This clonotype was recorded at least ten times. The chain is built from TRBV7-2 and TRBJ2-5; tentatively, D is TRBD2 (6 bases). Deletions cut 5 bases from V and 2 bases from J, with 15 bases between. Germline values: CDR1 SGHTA, CDR2 FQGNSA. CDR3 length: 15 amino acids. Here the CDR3 DNA reads TGTGCCAGCAGCCAACGATCGCGGGGTCAAGAGACCCAGTACTTC. Translating it yields CASSQRSRGQETQYF.

CDR3 coding DNA: TGCAGTGCTAGAGATCTTAGGACACCGGCGGTCTACGAGCAGTACTTC. This codes for CSARDLRTPAVYEQYF. The chain carries TRBV20-1 and TRBJ2-7, with a possible D match to TRBD1 (5 bases). Germline V CDR1 and CDR2: DFQATT, SNEGSKA (reference sequence). This CDR3 contains 16 residues. V lost 0 bases and J lost 3, with 18 bases in between.

This clonotype occurred many times. This sequence joins TRBV12-3 or TRBV12-4 and TRBJ2-7; possibly TRBD1 or TRBD2 for D (7 bases each). V lost 5 bases and J 5 bases, leaving 16 bases between the germline ends. The CDR3 spans 14 residues. CDR3 residues: CASSRQGGPNEQYF. The CDR3, as DNA: TGTGCCAGCAGTCGCCAGGGGGGGCCGAACGAGCAGTACTTC.

The rearrangement joins TRBV19 to TRBJ2-7; a weak D match, TRBD1 (6 bases). The CDR3 sequence is 14 residues long. Germline V CDR1 and CDR2: LNHDA, SQIVND (reference sequence). V lost 5 bases and J 5 bases, leaving 16 bases between the germline ends. The CDR3 DNA follows: TGTGCCAGTAGTCCACCCGGGACAAGGAACGAGCAGTACTTC. Protein product: CASSPPGTRNEQYF. The complete variable domain, with remaining parts taken from reference TRBV19 and TRBJ2-7, reads DGGITQSPKYLFRKEGQNVTLSCEQNLNHDAMYWYRQDPGQGLRLIYYSQIVNDFQKGDIAEGYSVSREKKESFPLTVTSAQKNPTAFYLCASSPPGTRNEQYFGPGTRLTVT.

The chain carries TRBV12-3 or TRBV12-4 and TRBJ2-7; D is ambiguous. Deletions cut 6 bases from V and 2 bases from J, with 14 bases between. The CDR3 is 14 amino acids. The CDR3 DNA is TGTGCCAGCAGCCCCGAAGTTCGTCCCTACGAGCAGTACTTC. This sequence encodes CASSPEVRPYEQYF.